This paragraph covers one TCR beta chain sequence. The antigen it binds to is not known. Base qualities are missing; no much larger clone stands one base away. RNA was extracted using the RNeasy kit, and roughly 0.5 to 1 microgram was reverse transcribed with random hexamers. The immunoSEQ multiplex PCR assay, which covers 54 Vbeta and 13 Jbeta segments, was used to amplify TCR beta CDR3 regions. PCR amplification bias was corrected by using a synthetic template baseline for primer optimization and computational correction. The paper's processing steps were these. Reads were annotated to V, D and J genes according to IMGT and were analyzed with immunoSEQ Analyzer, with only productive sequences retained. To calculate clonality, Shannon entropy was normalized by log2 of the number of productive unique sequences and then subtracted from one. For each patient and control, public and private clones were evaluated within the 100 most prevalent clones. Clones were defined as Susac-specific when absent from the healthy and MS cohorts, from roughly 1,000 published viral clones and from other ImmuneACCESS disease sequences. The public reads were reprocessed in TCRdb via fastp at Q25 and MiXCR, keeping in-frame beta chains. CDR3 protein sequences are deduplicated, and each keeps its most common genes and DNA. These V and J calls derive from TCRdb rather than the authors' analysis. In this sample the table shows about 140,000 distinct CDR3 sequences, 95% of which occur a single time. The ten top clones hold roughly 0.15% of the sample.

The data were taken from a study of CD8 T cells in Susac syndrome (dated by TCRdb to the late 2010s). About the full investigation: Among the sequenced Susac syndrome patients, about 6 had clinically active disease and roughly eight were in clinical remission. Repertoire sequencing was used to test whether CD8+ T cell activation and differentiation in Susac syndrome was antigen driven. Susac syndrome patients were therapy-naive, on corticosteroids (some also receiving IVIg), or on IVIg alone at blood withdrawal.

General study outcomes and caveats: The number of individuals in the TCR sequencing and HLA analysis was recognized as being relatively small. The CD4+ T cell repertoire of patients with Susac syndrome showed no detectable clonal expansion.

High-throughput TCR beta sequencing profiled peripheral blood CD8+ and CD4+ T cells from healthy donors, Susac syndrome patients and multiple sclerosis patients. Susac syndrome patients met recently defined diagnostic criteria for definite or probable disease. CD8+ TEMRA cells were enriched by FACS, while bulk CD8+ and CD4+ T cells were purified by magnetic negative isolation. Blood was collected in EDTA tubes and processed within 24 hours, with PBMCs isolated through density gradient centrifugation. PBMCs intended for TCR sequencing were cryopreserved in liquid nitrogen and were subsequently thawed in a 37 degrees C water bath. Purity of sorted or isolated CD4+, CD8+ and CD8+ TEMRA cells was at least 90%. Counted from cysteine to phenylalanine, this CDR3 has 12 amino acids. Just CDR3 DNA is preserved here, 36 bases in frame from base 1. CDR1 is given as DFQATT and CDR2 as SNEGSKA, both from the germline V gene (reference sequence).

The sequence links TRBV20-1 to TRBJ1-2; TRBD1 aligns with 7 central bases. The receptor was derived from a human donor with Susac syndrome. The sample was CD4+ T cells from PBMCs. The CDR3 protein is CTQGGGYYGYTF. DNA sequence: TGCACCCAGGGGGGGGGATACTATGGCTACACCTTC.